Reported below is one T cell receptor (beta chain). The data belong to a study of blood T cell repertoires in COVID-19. Study background: The United States, Italy and Spain were the sources of the acute and convalescent COVID-19 samples.

Sequencing used immunoSEQ multiplex PCR; TCRdb keeps in-frame clones, though not all of them. Seen here are a few hundred thousand clones, roughly 90% observed once, and the top ten hold approximately 4%. Trimming removed 1 base from V and 4 bases from J, with 10 bases in between. Germline V lookup: CDR1 MNHNS, CDR2 SASEGT. The CDR3 spans 14 residues. Sequenced material: peripheral blood. This chain connects TRBV6-1 to TRBJ2-5; D is possibly TRBD2 (6 bases). The sequence was collected from a woman aged 45-59 years with active or convalescent COVID-19. The CDR3 DNA reads as TGTGCCAGCAGTGAAGGGTTCGGGGGAGAGACCCAGTACTTC. This encodes CASSEGFGGETQYF.